The TCR beta chain described here comes from a study of blood T cells in healthy people across ages. Study conclusions and caveats: Bulk PBMC profiling left naive and antigen-experienced comparisons inconclusive.

With regard to this clonotype: Antigen specificity is unknown.

The sample, about 10 milliliters of peripheral blood, was drawn from each donor. Total RNA, at least 5 micrograms per sample, was extracted from PBMCs. Alongside a J-beta primer mix, a sample-barcoded 5' primer served in a second PCR lasting about 6 to 11 cycles. One entry per CDR3 protein, called by TCRdb with MiXCR from the 5' RACE reads. The sample includes about 650,000 distinct CDR3 sequences, around 52% of them seen just once. The CDR3 is 13 residues long. Germline values: CDR1 DFQATT, CDR2 SNEGSKA (reference sequence). The sequenced material came from blood. The chain couples TRBV20-1 to TRBJ2-1, with D possibly matching TRBD2 (6 bases). The TCR originated in a woman aged 80 or older in good health. The CDR3 coding sequence is TGCGTCTCCGTGGGAGGTCACTACAATGAGCAGTTCTTC. Its protein is CVSVGGHYNEQFF.